This T cell receptor beta chain is from a study of shared clonotypes between healthy human individuals. Findings and limits, study-wide: Large depth notwithstanding, sorted-subset sequencing proved incomplete by rarefaction.

With regard to this clone: Its antigen is currently unknown.

Method: immunoSEQ multiplex PCR; TCRdb's copy keeps in-frame clones and lacks some. Counted here are 450,000 to 700,000 clones, just under 97% occurring once; the ten biggest clones make up around 0.097%. Germline V gene lookup returns CDR1 MDHEN and CDR2 SYDVKM. The CDR3 loop spans 14 amino acids. V shed 3 bases and J shed 6 bases, with 12 bases lying between them. Naive CD8 cells lacked CD45RO and underwent positive selection for CCR7, leaving out terminally differentiated effector memory CD45RA+ cells. The chain links TRBV28 to TRBJ2-1; D is uncertain. The receptor was derived from a young woman in good health. Sequencing was done on a sample of naive CD8+ T cells sorted from blood. This CDR3 reads CASSFNYPSNEQFF. The CDR3 bases are TGTGCCAGCAGTTTCAACTATCCCTCCAATGAGCAGTTCTTC.